The present T cell receptor beta chain was sequenced within a study of somatic mutations in cytotoxic T cells in rheumatoid arthritis. Study-level background: Before any treatment began, roughly 29 ml EDTA peripheral blood was collected from patients right after diagnosis. Flow-sorting brought some V beta antibody-stained T-cell populations to nearly 100% purity, V beta1+ cells sequenced for TCRB among them.

The CD4+ and CD8+ fractions came from positive magnetic bead selection and were purity-checked by flow cytometry. Produced via immunoSEQ multiplex PCR; TCRdb's table is partial and in-frame only. Of some 6,700 clones in the sample, around three quarters were seen once. Germline loops: CDR1 SEHNR, CDR2 FQNEAQ (reference sequence). The CDR3 totals 14 residues. J gave up 5 bases and V 5 bases, and 8 bases lay outside the gene matches. The genes are TRBV7-9 and TRBJ2-5; 7 positions match TRBD2. The origin of this receptor is a woman in her seventies with rheumatoid arthritis. Material: CD8+ T cells sorted from blood, obtained at a follow-up visit. CDR3 residues: CASSPSGEWETQYF. DNA for the CDR3: TGTGCCAGCAGCCCCAGCGGGGAGTGGGAGACCCAGTACTTC.